A single sample gave rise to the 31 T cell receptor beta chains below, sequenced in a study of blood T cell repertoires in COVID-19. Measured with immunoSEQ multiplex PCR; TCRdb has only the in-frame clones, and not every one. The sample lists over 150,000 clones, nearly 80% occurring once. Sequencing was carried out using peripheral blood. The source of these receptors is a man of 80 years or more with acute or convalescent COVID-19.

The chain joins TRBV30 to TRBJ1-2; D unresolved. V was pared by 0 bases and J by 8 bases, with 10 bases between. The CDR3 is made up of 12 amino acids. The germline V gene encodes CDR1 GTSNPN and CDR2 SVGIG (reference sequence). The CDR3 loop is CAWSVSSRGYTF. CDR3 nucleotides: TGTGCCTGGAGTGTAAGTTCGAGAGGCTACACCTTC.

J is TRBJ2-7 and V is TRBV11-2; D gene unclear. The CDR3 is 14 residues long. Germline assignment: CDR1 SGHAT and CDR2 FQNNGV. V was pared by 0 bases and J by 0 bases, with 6 bases between. The CDR3, as DNA: TGTGCCAGCAGCTTAGATGCAGGCTCCTACGAGCAGTACTTC. This encodes CASSLDAGSYEQYF.

This clone has more than one count but fewer than ten. The V gene is TRBV18, the J gene TRBJ2-7, with TRBD1 matching over 9 bases. Germline assignment: CDR1 KGHSH and CDR2 LQKENI. J was trimmed by 7 bases and V by 4 bases; bases with no gene match: 8. CDR3 size: 14 residues. The CDR3 spells CASSRGDRAREQYV. CDR3 DNA: TGTGCCAGCTCACGCGGGGACAGGGCTAGGGAGCAGTACGTC.

The gene calls are TRBV2 and TRBJ2-2; possibly TRBD2 for D (5 bases). The CDR3 consists of 14 residues. Looked up from germline, CDR1 is SNHLY and CDR2 is FYNNEI. With 3 bases removed from V and 6 bases from J, the gap between germline ends came to 11 bases. CDR3 in DNA: TGTGCCAGCAGTGACGGGGAGAGGGCCGGGGAGCTGTTTTTT. Translating it yields CASSDGERAGELFF. Full variable domain (rest looked up from reference TRBV2 and TRBJ2-2): EPEVTQTPSHQVTQMGQEVILRCVPISNHLYFYWYRQILGQKVEFLVSFYNNEISEKSEIFDDQFSVERPDGSNFTLKIRSTKLEDSAMYFCASSDGERAGELFFGEGSRLTVL.

The J gene is TRBJ1-1, the V gene TRBV5-8; 10 bases match TRBD1. Trimming took 4 bases from V and 2 from J; bases not matched to a gene: 11. The CDR3 runs 17 residues. Germline V gene lookup returns CDR1 SGHTS and CDR2 YDEGEE. CDR3 sequence: CASSPGQGVVGNTEAFF. DNA for the CDR3: TGTGCCAGCAGCCCTGGACAGGGGGTTGTGGGAAACACTGAAGCTTTCTTT.

The chain links TRBV5-1 to TRBJ2-4, with a weak D call TRBD2 (5 bases). This CDR3 comprises 14 residues. Germline values: CDR1 SGHRS, CDR2 YFSETQ. With 1 base removed from V and 6 bases from J, the gap between germline ends came to 11 bases. CDR3 protein: CASSLSGVGNIQYF. CDR3 coding DNA: TGCGCCAGCAGCTTGTCCGGGGTGGGAAACATTCAGTACTTC.

This clone was seen a few times. The chain combines TRBV10-3 with TRBJ1-6; 9 nucleotides agree with TRBD1. The CDR3 is 15 amino acids. CDR1 and CDR2 (germline): ENHRY, SYGVKD. Trimming cost V 4 bases and J 8 bases; bases outside gene matches: 6. CDR3 bases: TGTGCCATCAGTGTGTCGGGACAGGGAGATTCACCCCTCCACTTT. Translated, it gives CAISVSGQGDSPLHF.

This rearrangement joins TRBV24-1 to TRBJ2-2; 8 bases are a match to TRBD2. The CDR3 consists of 16 residues. Germline V gives CDR1 KGHDR, CDR2 SFDVKD. V lost 5 bases, J lost 7 bases, and 11 bases stayed unmatched. DNA of the CDR3: TGTGCCACCAGTGTCAACGGCGGGGGGAGGAACGGGGAGCTGTTTTTT. The encoded protein is CATSVNGGGRNGELFF.

There are a few counts of this clone. This rearrangement joins TRBV19 to TRBJ1-4; perhaps TRBD1 as D (6 bases). This CDR3 spans 13 amino acids. V lost 4 bases and J 5 bases, leaving 8 bases between the germline ends. Germline V gene sequence: CDR1 LNHDA, CDR2 SQIVND (reference sequence). The CDR3 loop reads CASSRDTNEKLFF. CDR3 bases: TGTGCCAGTAGTAGGGACACCAATGAAAAACTGTTTTTT.

This chain links TRBV2 with TRBJ2-3, with TRBD1 matching over 9 bases. From germline, CDR1 is SNHLY and CDR2 FYNNEI. V lost 6 bases and J lost 1; bases outside the gene matches: 8. The CDR3 has 16 amino acids. CDR3 DNA sequence: TGTGCCAGCAGGGTTCCCCGGGACAGGGGCACAGATACGCAGTATTTT. Translation gives CASRVPRDRGTDTQYF.

The chain recombines TRBV5-1 with TRBJ2-7, with 7 bases identical to TRBD1. Looked up from germline, CDR1 is SGHRS and CDR2 is YFSETQ. The CDR3 has 15 residues. The ends lost 2 bases at V and 0 bases at J; junction bases unmatched: 5. The CDR3 loop reads CASSLTGDPSYEQYV. DNA of the CDR3: TGCGCCAGCAGCTTAACAGGGGACCCCTCCTACGAGCAGTACGTC.

The chain combines TRBV5-3 with TRBJ1-5, with D tentatively TRBD1 (6 bases). TRBV5-3 is an open reading frame whose function is uncertain. Trimming removed 4 bases from V and 2 bases from J, with 13 bases in between. The CDR3 contains 15 residues. DNA for the CDR3: TGTGCCAGAAGCACCCACCGACAGGGCAATCAGCCCCAGCATTTT. Amino acid sequence: CARSTHRQGNQPQHF.

CDR3 sequence: CASSFRGGGESSYNSPLHF. Written as DNA, the CDR3 is TGCGCCAGCAGCTTCAGAGGGGGGGGAGAGAGCTCCTATAATTCACCCCTCCACTTT. The chain is built from TRBV4-1 and TRBJ1-6; D is possibly TRBD1 (6 bases). There are 19 residues in the CDR3. Germline lookup yields CDR1 MGHRA and CDR2 YSYEKL. The V and J ends lost 5 bases and 0 bases respectively, with 20 bases between them.

The CDR3 protein is CASSIAGVSNQPQHF. The CDR3 coding sequence is TGTGCCAGTAGTATAGCGGGAGTAAGCAATCAGCCCCAGCATTTT. The rearrangement joins TRBV19 to TRBJ1-5; no clear D. V was pared by 1 base and J by 1 base, with 8 bases between. This CDR3 has 15 residues. Germline-derived CDR1 and CDR2 are LNHDA and SQIVND (reference sequence).

CDR3 sequence: CATPGQAEETQYF. CDR3 coding DNA: TGTGCCACCCCGGGACAGGCCGAAGAGACCCAGTACTTC. The gene calls are TRBV24-1 and TRBJ2-5, with 8 bases lining up with TRBD1. The V gene end was trimmed by 9 bases and the J gene end by 3 bases; junction bases not matched to a gene: 5. CDR1 is KGHDR, CDR2 SFDVKD, per germline. The CDR3 length is 13 residues.

The rearrangement joins TRBV28 to TRBJ1-5; a weak D match, TRBD1 (6 bases). Germline loops: CDR1 MDHEN, CDR2 SYDVKM. Trimming pared 3 bases from V and 2 bases from J, leaving 11 bases between. The CDR3 is 15 amino acids. The DNA for the CDR3 is TGTGCCAGCAGTTTGGCCAGGGGTCGCAATCAGCCCCAGCATTTT. Residues: CASSLARGRNQPQHF.

The chain links TRBV7-9 to TRBJ2-5, with D maybe TRBD1 (6 bases). The CDR3 has 13 amino acids. Germline V gene data show CDR1 as SEHNR and CDR2 as FQNEAQ (reference sequence). V was clipped by 5 bases and J by 3 bases, with 10 bases between them. CDR3 sequence reads: CASSPDSKETQYF. CDR3 nucleotides: TGTGCCAGCAGCCCGGACAGTAAAGAGACCCAGTACTTC.

This chain uses TRBV2 with TRBJ2-3; 15 nucleotides match TRBD2. Germline CDR1 is SNHLY and CDR2 is FYNNEI. V lost 2 bases, J lost 5 bases, and 5 bases stayed unmatched. The CDR3 covers 17 residues. CDR3 bases: TGTGCCAGCAGTGAATCGGGACTAGCGGGGGGAGTAGATACGCAGTATTTT. Translated: CASSESGLAGGVDTQYF. The full variable domain, completed using reference TRBV2 and TRBJ2-3, is EPEVTQTPSHQVTQMGQEVILRCVPISNHLYFYWYRQILGQKVEFLVSFYNNEISEKSEIFDDQFSVERPDGSNFTLKIRSTKLEDSAMYFCASSESGLAGGVDTQYFGPGTRLTVL.

The chain is built from TRBV10-1 and TRBJ1-1; TRBD1 aligns across 7 bases. The CDR3 extends over 13 amino acids. V shed 2 bases and J 5 bases; nucleotides not matched to a gene: 2. CDR1 and CDR2 (germline): WNHNN, SYGVQD (reference sequence). This CDR3 reads CASSEAQGTEAFF. CDR3 DNA: TGCGCCAGCAGTGAGGCACAGGGGACTGAAGCTTTCTTT.

The sample holds one count of this clone. The chain couples TRBV12-3 or TRBV12-4 to TRBJ1-2; D is uncertain. V was trimmed by 6 bases and J by 7 bases, leaving 15 bases between them. The CDR3 sequence is 13 residues long. CDR3 DNA: TGTGCCAGCAGCCCTAGCAGTAGGGCTGGCTACACCTTC. The encoded protein is CASSPSSRAGYTF.

V usage is TRBV18 and J usage is TRBJ1-6, with 9 positions matching TRBD1. Trimming took 3 bases from V and 9 from J; bases not matched to a gene: 12. This CDR3 comprises 17 residues. The germline V gene encodes CDR1 KGHSH and CDR2 LQKENI. CDR3 nucleotide sequence: TGTGCCAGCTCACCGCGAGAGGGACAGGGAGGGAGTTCACCCCTCCACTTT. This codes for CASSPREGQGGSSPLHF. The variable domain in full, with the rest retrieved from reference TRBV18 and TRBJ1-6, is NAGVMQNPRHLVRRRGQEARLRCSPMKGHSHVYWYRQLPEEGLKFMVYLQKENIIDESGMPKERFSAEFPKEGPSILRIQQVVRGDSAAYFCASSPREGQGGSSPLHFGNGTRLTVT.

This chain uses TRBV6-5 with TRBJ2-7; 8 bases map to TRBD1. Germline V gene sequence: CDR1 MNHEY, CDR2 SVGAGI. With V trimmed by 5 bases and J by 0 bases, 6 bases remained unmatched. The CDR3 is made up of 15 amino acids. The DNA of the CDR3 is TGTGCCAGCAGTAATAGACAGGGGATCTCCTACGAGCAGTACTTC. Its translation is CASSNRQGISYEQYF.

The chain uses TRBV18 and TRBJ2-5; 10 bases agree with TRBD2. The germline V gene encodes CDR1 KGHSH and CDR2 LQKENI. The CDR3 consists of 14 residues. The J segment lost 5 bases and the V segment lost 0 bases, leaving 0 bases of the junction unmatched. Written as DNA, the CDR3 is TGTGCCAGCTCACCACCGGGACTAGCGGAGACCCAGTACTTC. Its protein is CASSPPGLAETQYF.

The gene calls are TRBV28 and TRBJ2-1; 9 bases line up with TRBD1. This CDR3 contains 14 residues. CDR1 and CDR2 (germline): MDHEN, SYDVKM. V trimming: 6 bases; J trimming: 8 bases; junction bases outside the gene matches: 8. DNA of the CDR3: TGTGCCAGCAGCGCCCCCGGGACAGGGTATGAGCAGTTCTTC. Its translation: CASSAPGTGYEQFF.

This clone has only one observation. This sequence joins TRBV24-1 and TRBJ1-1, with D perhaps TRBD1 (5 bases). This CDR3 is 13 amino acids long. Germline V lookup: CDR1 KGHDR, CDR2 SFDVKD. The V end lost 4 bases, the J end lost 4 bases, and 9 bases lay between the germline ends. This CDR3 reads CATSDGHLTEAFF. The CDR3 coding sequence is TGTGCCACCAGTGACGGACACCTCACTGAAGCTTTCTTT.

The chain couples TRBV7-9 to TRBJ2-5; D perhaps matches TRBD2 (7 bases). Germline V gene lookup returns CDR1 SEHNR and CDR2 FQNEAQ (reference sequence). V was shortened by 7 bases and J by 5 bases, with 29 bases between the two germline ends. The CDR3 is made up of 18 amino acids. The CDR3 is CASNLPSSGRGAGETQYF. The CDR3 DNA follows: TGTGCCAGCAACCTACCGAGCTCCGGCCGGGGGGCTGGGGAGACCCAGTACTTC.

The V and J genes are TRBV6-5 and TRBJ2-7; D might be TRBD1 (6 bases). CDR1 MNHEY and CDR2 SVGAGI come from the germline V gene. The V gene lost 5 bases and the J gene lost 0 bases, with 14 bases spanning the gap. The CDR3 spans 15 residues. Here the CDR3 DNA reads TGTGCCAGCAGTCGCAGGGACACACCCTCCTACGAGCAGTACTTC. Its protein is CASSRRDTPSYEQYF.

The chain combines TRBV4-1 with TRBJ2-3, with 7 bases identical to TRBD2. CDR1 MGHRA and CDR2 YSYEKL come from the germline V gene. The CDR3 sequence is 16 residues long. The V gene end was trimmed by 3 bases and the J gene end by 5 bases; junction bases not matched to a gene: 11. CDR3 in amino acids: CASSHTRLAEKDTQYF. The DNA for the CDR3 is TGCGCCAGCAGCCACACTAGGCTAGCGGAAAAAGATACGCAGTATTTT.

This clone was picked up many times. This chain links TRBV7-9 with TRBJ2-7; 10 nucleotides match TRBD1. This CDR3 contains 14 residues. The V gene end was trimmed by 3 bases and the J gene end by 6 bases; junction bases not matched to a gene: 5. Germline-derived CDR1 and CDR2 are SEHNR and FQNEAQ (reference sequence). Written as DNA, the CDR3 is TGTGCCAGCAGCTTTGGACAGGGGGTCGGCGAGCAGTACGTC. Amino acid sequence: CASSFGQGVGEQYV.

The rearrangement links TRBV2 to TRBJ2-7; 8 bases fit TRBD2. Germline V gene lookup returns CDR1 SNHLY and CDR2 FYNNEI. The junction had 10 bases not matched to a gene; V was cut back by 3 bases and J by 3 bases. CDR3 length: 16 residues. The CDR3 nucleotides are TGTGCCAGCAGTGAGGCGGGCGGGGGGCCGGGCTACGAGCAGTACTTC. This encodes CASSEAGGGPGYEQYF.

The table lists this clone with many counts. This chain joins TRBV12-3 or TRBV12-4 and TRBJ2-7; 8 bases align to TRBD1. The CDR3 sequence is 13 residues long. J was trimmed by 5 bases and V by 6 bases; bases with no gene match: 6. The CDR3 DNA is TGTGCCAGCAGCTCCGGGACAGGAGACGAGCAGTACGTC. Its protein product is CASSSGTGDEQYV.